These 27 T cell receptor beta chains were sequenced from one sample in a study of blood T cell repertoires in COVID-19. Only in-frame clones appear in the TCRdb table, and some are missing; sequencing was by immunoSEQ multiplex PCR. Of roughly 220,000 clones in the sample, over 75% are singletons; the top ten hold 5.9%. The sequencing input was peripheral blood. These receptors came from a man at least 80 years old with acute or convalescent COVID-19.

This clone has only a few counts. This chain's CDR3 is CASRPGGTYEQYV. The CDR3, as DNA: TGTGCCAGCAGGCCAGGGGGAACCTACGAGCAGTACGTC. The chain uses TRBV6-5 and TRBJ2-7; TRBD1 agrees at 7 bases. V shed 6 bases, J shed 2 bases, and the junction held 4 bases outside the gene matches. CDR3 length: 13 residues. The V gene's germline CDR1 is MNHEY and CDR2 SVGAGI.

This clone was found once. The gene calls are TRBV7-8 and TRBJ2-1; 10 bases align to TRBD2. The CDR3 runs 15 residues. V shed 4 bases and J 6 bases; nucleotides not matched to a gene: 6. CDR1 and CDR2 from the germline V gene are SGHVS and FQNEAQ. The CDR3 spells CASSSLAGEGNEQFF. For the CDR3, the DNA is TGTGCCAGCAGCTCCCTAGCGGGAGAAGGCAATGAGCAGTTCTTC.

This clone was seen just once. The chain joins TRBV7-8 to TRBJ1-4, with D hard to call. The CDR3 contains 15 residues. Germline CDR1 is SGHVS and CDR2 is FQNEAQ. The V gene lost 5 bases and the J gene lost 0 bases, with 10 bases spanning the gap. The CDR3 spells CASSVSGSTNEKLFF. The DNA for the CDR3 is TGTGCCAGCAGCGTCTCGGGGTCAACTAATGAAAAACTGTTTTTT.

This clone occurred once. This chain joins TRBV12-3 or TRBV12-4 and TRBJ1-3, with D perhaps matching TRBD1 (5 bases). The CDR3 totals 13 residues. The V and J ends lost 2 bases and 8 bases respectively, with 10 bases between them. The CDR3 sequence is CASSLFRVDTIYF. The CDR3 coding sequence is TGTGCCAGCAGTTTATTCAGGGTCGACACCATATATTTT.

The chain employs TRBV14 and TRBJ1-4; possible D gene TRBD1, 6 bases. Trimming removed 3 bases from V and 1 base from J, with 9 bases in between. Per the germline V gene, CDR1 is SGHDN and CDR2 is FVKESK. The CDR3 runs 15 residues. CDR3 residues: CASSHQGLTNEKLFF. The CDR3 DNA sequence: TGTGCCAGCAGCCACCAGGGGCTAACTAATGAAAAACTGTTTTTT.

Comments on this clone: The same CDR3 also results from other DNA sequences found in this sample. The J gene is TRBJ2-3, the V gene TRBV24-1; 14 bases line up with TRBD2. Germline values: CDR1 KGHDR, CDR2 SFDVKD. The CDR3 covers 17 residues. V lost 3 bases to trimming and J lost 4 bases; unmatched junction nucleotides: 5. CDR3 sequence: CATSDPLGLAGADTQYF. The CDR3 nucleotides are TGTGCCACCAGTGATCCTTTGGGACTAGCGGGAGCAGATACGCAGTATTTT.

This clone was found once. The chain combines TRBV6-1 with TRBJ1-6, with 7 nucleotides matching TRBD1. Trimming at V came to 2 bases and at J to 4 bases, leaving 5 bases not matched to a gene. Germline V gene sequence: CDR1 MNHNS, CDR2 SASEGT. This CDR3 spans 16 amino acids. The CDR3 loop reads CASSERGLLYNSPLHF. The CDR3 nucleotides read TGTGCCAGCAGTGAAAGGGGGCTCCTTTATAATTCACCCCTCCACTTT.

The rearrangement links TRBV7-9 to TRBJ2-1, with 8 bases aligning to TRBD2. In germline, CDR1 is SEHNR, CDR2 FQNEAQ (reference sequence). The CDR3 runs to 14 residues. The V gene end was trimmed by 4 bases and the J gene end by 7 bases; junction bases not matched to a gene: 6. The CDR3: CASSWGLGGNEQFF. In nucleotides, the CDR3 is TGTGCCAGCAGCTGGGGACTAGGGGGAAATGAGCAGTTCTTC.

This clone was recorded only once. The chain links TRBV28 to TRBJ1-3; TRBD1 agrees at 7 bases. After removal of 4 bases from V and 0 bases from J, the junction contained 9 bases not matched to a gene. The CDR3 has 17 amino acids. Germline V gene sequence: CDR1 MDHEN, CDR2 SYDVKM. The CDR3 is CASSYPGTAFSGNTIYF. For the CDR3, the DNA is TGTGCCAGCAGTTACCCCGGGACAGCGTTCTCTGGAAACACCATATATTTT.

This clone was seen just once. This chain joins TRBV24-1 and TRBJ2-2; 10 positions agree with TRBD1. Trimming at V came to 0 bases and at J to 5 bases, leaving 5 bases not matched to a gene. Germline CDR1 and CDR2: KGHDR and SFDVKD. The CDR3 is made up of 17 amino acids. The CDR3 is CATSDLGTGVGTGELFF. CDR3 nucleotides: TGTGCCACCAGTGATTTGGGGACAGGGGTTGGGACCGGGGAGCTGTTTTTT.

CDR3 coding DNA: TGTGCCAGCAGTCCGGGGAGCACCAATGAGCAGTTCTTC. Translation gives CASSPGSTNEQFF. The rearrangement joins TRBV12-3 or TRBV12-4 to TRBJ2-1, with D perhaps TRBD2 (5 bases). The V end was cut by 5 bases, the J end by 6 bases, with 11 bases between. CDR3 length: 13 amino acids.

In DNA, the CDR3 is TGTGCCAGCAGTGGGACAGGGAGCTCCTATAATTCACCCCTCCACTTT. This encodes CASSGTGSSYNSPLHF. The rearrangement uses TRBV6-1 and TRBJ1-6, with 8 nucleotides matching TRBD1. Germline V gives CDR1 MNHNS, CDR2 SASEGT. Trimming at V came to 4 bases and at J to 0 bases, leaving 2 bases not matched to a gene. This CDR3 has 16 residues.

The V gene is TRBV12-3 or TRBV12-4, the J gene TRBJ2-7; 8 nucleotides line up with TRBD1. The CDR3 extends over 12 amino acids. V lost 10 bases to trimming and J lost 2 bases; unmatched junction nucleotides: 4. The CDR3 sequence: CATGTGPYEQYF. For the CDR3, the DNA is TGTGCCACCGGGACAGGACCCTACGAGCAGTACTTC.

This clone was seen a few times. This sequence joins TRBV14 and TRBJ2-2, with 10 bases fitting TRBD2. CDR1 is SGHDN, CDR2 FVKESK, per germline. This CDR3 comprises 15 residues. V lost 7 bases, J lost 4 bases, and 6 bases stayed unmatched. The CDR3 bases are TGTGCCAGCACCCCGGGACTAGCGAGCACCGGGGAGCTGTTTTTT. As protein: CASTPGLASTGELFF.

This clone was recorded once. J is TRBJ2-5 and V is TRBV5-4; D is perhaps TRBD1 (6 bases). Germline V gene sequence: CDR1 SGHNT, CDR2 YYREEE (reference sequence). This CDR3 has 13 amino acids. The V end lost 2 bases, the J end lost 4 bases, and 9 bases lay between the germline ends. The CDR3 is CASSFRGSETQYF. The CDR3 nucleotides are TGTGCCAGCAGCTTCAGGGGATCAGAGACCCAGTACTTC.

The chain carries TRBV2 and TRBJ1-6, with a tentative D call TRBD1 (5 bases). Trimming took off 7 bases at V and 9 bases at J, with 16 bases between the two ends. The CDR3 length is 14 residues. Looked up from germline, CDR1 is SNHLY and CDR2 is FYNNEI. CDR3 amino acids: CASTKGTLGSPLHF. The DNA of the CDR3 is TGTGCCAGCACCAAGGGGACTTTAGGTTCACCCCTCCACTTT.

CDR3 DNA sequence: TGTGCCAGCAGCCCACGGGTCTCGACCGCGCTCGGCTACACCTTC. As protein: CASSPRVSTALGYTF. V and J are TRBV7-9 and TRBJ1-2; D is uncertain. Germline values: CDR1 SEHNR, CDR2 FQNEAQ (reference sequence). The V end was cut by 5 bases, the J end by 8 bases, with 21 bases between. The CDR3 is 15 residues long.

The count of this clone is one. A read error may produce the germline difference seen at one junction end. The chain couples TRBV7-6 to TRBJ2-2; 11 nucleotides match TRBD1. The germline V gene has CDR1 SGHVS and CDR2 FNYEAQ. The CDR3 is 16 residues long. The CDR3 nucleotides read TGTGCCAGCAGCCCCGGACAGGGGGCGAAGACCGGGGAGCTGTTTTTT. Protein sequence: CASSPGQGAKTGELFF. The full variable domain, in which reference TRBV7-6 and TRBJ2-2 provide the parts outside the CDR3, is GAGVSQSPRYKVTKRGQDVALRCDPISGHVSLYWYRQALGQGPEFLTYFNYEAQQDKSGLPNDRFSAERPEGSISTLTIQRTEQRDSAMYRCASSPGQGAKTGELFFGEGSRLTVL.

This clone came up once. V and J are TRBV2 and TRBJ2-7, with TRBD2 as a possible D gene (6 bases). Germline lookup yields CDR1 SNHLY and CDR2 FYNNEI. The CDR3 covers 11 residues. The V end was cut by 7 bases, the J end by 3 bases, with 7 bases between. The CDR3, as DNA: TGTGCCAGCATGGGGGGCTACGAGCAGTACTTC. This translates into CASMGGYEQYF.

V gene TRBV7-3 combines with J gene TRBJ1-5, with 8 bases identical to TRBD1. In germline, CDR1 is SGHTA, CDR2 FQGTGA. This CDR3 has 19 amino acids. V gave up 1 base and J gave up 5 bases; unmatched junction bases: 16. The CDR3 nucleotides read TGTGCCAGCAGCTTAAACCCGAGGGCCGACAGGGGAAGAGATCAGCCCCAGCATTTT. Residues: CASSLNPRADRGRDQPQHF.

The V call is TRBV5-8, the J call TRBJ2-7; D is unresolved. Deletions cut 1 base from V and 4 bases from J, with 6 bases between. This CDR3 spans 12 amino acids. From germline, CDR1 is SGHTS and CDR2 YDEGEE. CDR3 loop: CASSLLRYEQYF. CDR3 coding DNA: TGTGCCAGCAGCTTGTTGAGATACGAGCAGTACTTC.

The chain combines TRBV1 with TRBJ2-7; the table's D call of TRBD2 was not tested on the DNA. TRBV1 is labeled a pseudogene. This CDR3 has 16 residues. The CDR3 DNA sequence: TGCACCAGCAGCCAAGGGAGGGGCGGGAGCTCCTACGAGCAGTACGTC. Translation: CTSSQGRGGSSYEQYV.

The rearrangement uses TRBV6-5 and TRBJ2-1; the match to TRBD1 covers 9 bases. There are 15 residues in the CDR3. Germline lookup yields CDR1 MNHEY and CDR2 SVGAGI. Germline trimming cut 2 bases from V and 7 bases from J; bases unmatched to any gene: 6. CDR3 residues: CASSYPGQGENEQFF. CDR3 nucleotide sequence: TGTGCCAGCAGTTACCCGGGACAGGGTGAGAATGAGCAGTTCTTC.

CDR3 in amino acids: CASSFTGNYNEQFF. CDR3 nucleotides: TGTGCCAGCAGCTTCACAGGAAATTACAATGAGCAGTTCTTC. The V call is TRBV5-6, the J call TRBJ2-1; perhaps TRBD1 as D (5 bases). Germline V gene sequence: CDR1 SGHDT, CDR2 YYEEEE. The CDR3 spans 14 residues. Trimming left V 2 bases short and J 4 bases short, with 10 bases between.

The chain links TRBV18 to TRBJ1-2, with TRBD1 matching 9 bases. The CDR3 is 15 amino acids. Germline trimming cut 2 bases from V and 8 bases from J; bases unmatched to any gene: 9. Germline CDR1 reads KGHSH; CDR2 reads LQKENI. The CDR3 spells CASSPENRGHNGYTF. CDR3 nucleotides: TGTGCCAGCTCACCAGAAAACAGGGGGCACAACGGCTACACCTTC.

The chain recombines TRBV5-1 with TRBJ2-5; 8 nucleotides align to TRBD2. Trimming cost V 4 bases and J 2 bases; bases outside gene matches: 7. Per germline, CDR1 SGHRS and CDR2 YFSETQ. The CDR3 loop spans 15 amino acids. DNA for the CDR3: TGCGCCAGCAGCCTGACTAGCGTTTATCAAGAGACCCAGTACTTC. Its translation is CASSLTSVYQETQYF.

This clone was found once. CDR3 residues: CASSSEYSNQPQHF. CDR3 nucleotide sequence: TGTGCCAGCAGTTCGGAGTATAGCAATCAGCCCCAGCATTTT. This chain joins TRBV28 and TRBJ1-5, with no clear D. Germline CDR1 reads MDHEN; CDR2 reads SYDVKM. V was pared by 4 bases and J by 0 bases, with 7 bases between. CDR3 length equals 14 residues.